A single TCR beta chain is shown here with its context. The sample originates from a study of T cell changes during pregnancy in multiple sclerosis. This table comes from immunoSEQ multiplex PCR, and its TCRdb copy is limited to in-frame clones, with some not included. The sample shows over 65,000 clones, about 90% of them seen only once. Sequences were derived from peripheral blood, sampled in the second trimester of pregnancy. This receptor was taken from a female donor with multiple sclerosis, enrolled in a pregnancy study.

For the CDR3, the DNA is TGTGCCAGCAGTGGGGGACTAGCGGGGGACACAGATACGCAGTATTTT. This sequence encodes CASSGGLAGDTDTQYF. The chain recombines TRBV25-1 with TRBJ2-3; TRBD2 agrees at 14 bases. There are 16 residues in the CDR3. The J segment lost 2 bases and the V segment lost 4 bases, leaving 2 bases of the junction unmatched. The germline gives CDR1 MGHDK, CDR2 SYGVNS.